The T cell receptor (beta chain) described here comes from a study of Graves' ophthalmopathy and Graves' hyperthyroidism. General study points: A model of 13 signatures distinguished ophthalmopathy from stable hyperthyroidism at roughly 87% sensitivity and around 81% specificity.

The CDR3 spans 15 residues. V shed 6 bases, J shed 4 bases, and the junction held 10 bases outside the gene matches. Germline CDR1 and CDR2: MNHEY and SMNVEV (reference sequence). Exclusion applied to patients with other autoimmune diseases, uncontrolled infections, pregnancy or lactation. On this clonotype: No antigen is known for it.

RNA transcripts yielded amplified TCR beta CDR3 regions. HTBI primers served in a first-round RT-PCR, which a second-round multiplex PCR followed. One entry per CDR3 protein results from TCRdb running MiXCR on the multiplex PCR reads. Of approximately 160,000 distinct CDR3 sequences listed, approximately 40% are singletons. Sequenced: peripheral blood. The TCR sequence derives from a man aged 25-45 years with Graves' ophthalmopathy. J is TRBJ2-7 and V is TRBV27, with 9 bases matching TRBD2. As DNA, the CDR3 is TGTGCCAGCAGGGACGCGGGAGGGCCCAAATACGAGCAGTACTTC. This translates into CASRDAGGPKYEQYF.